What follows is one T cell receptor (beta chain) and its context. Its antigen is not known. The PCR was carried out with 60 Vbeta primers and 13 Jbeta primers. Sequencing used immunoSEQ multiplex PCR; TCRdb keeps in-frame clones, though not all of them. The profile shows around 110,000 clones, 70% to 85% of them singletons. The data originate from a study of cytomegalovirus exposure and HLA in healthy donors. J was trimmed by 4 bases and V by 5 bases; bases with no gene match: 11. This CDR3 has 16 amino acids. Germline V gene sequence: CDR1 MDHEN, CDR2 SYDVKM. Study-wide findings and caveats: Three CMV-associated chains were confirmed in vitro to be specific for CMV antigens.

This sequence joins TRBV28 and TRBJ1-1, with 9 bases aligning to TRBD1. The sequencing input was PBMCs. This clonotype was obtained from a boy between 5 and 17 years old in good health and CMV-seronegative. CDR3 loop: CASSPLPGQGITEAFF. As DNA, the CDR3 is TGTGCCAGCAGTCCCTTACCGGGACAGGGTATCACTGAAGCTTTCTTT.